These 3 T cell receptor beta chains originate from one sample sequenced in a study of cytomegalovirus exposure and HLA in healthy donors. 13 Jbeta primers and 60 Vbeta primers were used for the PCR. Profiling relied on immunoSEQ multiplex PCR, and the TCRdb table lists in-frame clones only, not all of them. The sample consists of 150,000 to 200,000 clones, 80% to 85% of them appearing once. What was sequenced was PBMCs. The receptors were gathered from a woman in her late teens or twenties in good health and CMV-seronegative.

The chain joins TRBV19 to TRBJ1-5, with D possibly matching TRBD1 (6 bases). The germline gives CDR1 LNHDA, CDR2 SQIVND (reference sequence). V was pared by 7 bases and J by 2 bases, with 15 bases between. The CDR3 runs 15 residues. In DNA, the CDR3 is TGTGCCAGTAACGGCAGGGGTAAGGGCAATCAGCCCCAGCATTTT. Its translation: CASNGRGKGNQPQHF.

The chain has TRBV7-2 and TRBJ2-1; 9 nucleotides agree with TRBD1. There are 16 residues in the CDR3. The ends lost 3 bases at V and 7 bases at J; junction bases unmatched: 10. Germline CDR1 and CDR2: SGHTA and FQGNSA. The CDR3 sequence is CASSFGTGSPQNEQFF. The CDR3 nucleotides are TGTGCCAGCAGCTTTGGGACAGGGTCTCCTCAGAATGAGCAGTTCTTC.

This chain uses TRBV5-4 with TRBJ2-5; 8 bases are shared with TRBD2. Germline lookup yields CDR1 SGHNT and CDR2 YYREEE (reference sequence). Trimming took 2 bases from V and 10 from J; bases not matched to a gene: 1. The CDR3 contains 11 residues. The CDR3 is CASSFGGDQYF. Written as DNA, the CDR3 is TGTGCCAGCAGCTTCGGGGGGGACCAGTACTTC.